What follows are 2 T cell receptor beta chains derived from one specimen sequenced in a study of T-cell memory formation after mild COVID-19. MiXCR was run by TCRdb on the 5' RACE reads, yielding one entry per CDR3 protein. The sample includes 310,000 or so distinct CDR3 sequences, about a sixth seen only once; the top ten take 22%. Sequenced: PBMCs or a T cell subset sorted from them (not recorded which). These receptors all come from a man aged 18 to 29 who had mild COVID-19 (a few samples of this study predate the infection). Cell type and time point are not known.

This clonotype was detected a few times. This sequence joins TRBV7-2 and TRBJ1-1; D possibly corresponds to TRBD1 (5 bases). This CDR3 is 13 amino acids long. Trimming took off 8 bases at V and 0 bases at J, with 10 bases between the two ends. Per germline, CDR1 SGHTA and CDR2 FQGNSA. Here the CDR3 reads CASSRGMNTEAFF. DNA for the CDR3: TGTGCCAGCTCCCGGGGCATGAACACTGAAGCTTTCTTT.

The rearrangement uses TRBV4-3 and TRBJ2-6; D might be TRBD1 (6 bases). Between the trimmed V and J ends, which lost 0 bases and 1 base, there was a span of 13 bases. The CDR3 extends over 18 amino acids. The germline V gene has CDR1 LGHNA and CDR2 YSLEER. Written as DNA, the CDR3 is TGCGCCAGCAGCCAAGATTACGTAACAGGGTCTGGGGCCAACGTCCTGACTTTC. Translation gives CASSQDYVTGSGANVLTF.